This T cell receptor beta chain was captured by sequencing in a study of T cell responses to AZD1222 COVID-19 vaccine. Study in general: Second doses were pooled across both intervals (about 4 or about 12 weeks).

Repertoires were generated with immunoSEQ multiplex PCR, while TCRdb's copy carries only in-frame clones and drops some. The sample lists over 100,000 clones, 85% to 95% occurring once. This clone was observed once. The antigen is undetermined. Points from the study as a whole: The reported proportion of spike-specific TCRs targeting unmutated variant regions was nearly half.

The TCR was taken from an adult in good health. Sample: peripheral blood, taken on day 0 of AZD1222 vaccination.

The CDR3 coding sequence is TGTGCCAGCAGCTTACGGGCCCAAGAGACCCAGTACTTC. It encodes CASSLRAQETQYF. This sequence joins TRBV7-9 and TRBJ2-5; no reliable D call. The CDR3 loop spans 13 amino acids. Looked up from germline, CDR1 is SEHNR and CDR2 is FQNEAQ (reference sequence). V was pared by 2 bases and J by 1 base, with 5 bases between.